The clone carrying this TCR beta chain came up a few times. Its specificity is not known. The germline V gene has CDR1 DFQATT and CDR2 SNEGSKA (reference sequence). V gave up 1 base and J gave up 5 bases, with 11 bases separating them. The CDR3 is 13 residues long. Quantitative molecular-barcoded 5'-RACE generated the TCR beta libraries. TCRdb reprocessed the 5' RACE reads via MiXCR and lists one record per CDR3 protein. The sample lists approximately 290,000 distinct CDR3 sequences, around 21% occurring once. The sample belongs to a study of CD8 T cells in ankylosing spondylitis. Overall study results and limits: In peripheral blood, disease-linked CD8+ clones occurred at relatively low frequencies. Previously reported in reactive arthritis synovial fluid and blood were some of the motif variants. Significantly higher representation of disease-linked clones was reported for matched ankylosing spondylitis synovial fluid.

This sequence was found in a female donor with ankylosing spondylitis or in good health (not recorded which). The specimen was blood, either unsorted or a sorted T cell fraction (not recorded which). The chain carries TRBV20-1 and TRBJ2-5; the D is unclear. CDR3 protein: CSARGASRETQYF. CDR3 sequence (DNA): TGCAGTGCTAGAGGGGCTAGTCGGGAGACCCAGTACTTC.